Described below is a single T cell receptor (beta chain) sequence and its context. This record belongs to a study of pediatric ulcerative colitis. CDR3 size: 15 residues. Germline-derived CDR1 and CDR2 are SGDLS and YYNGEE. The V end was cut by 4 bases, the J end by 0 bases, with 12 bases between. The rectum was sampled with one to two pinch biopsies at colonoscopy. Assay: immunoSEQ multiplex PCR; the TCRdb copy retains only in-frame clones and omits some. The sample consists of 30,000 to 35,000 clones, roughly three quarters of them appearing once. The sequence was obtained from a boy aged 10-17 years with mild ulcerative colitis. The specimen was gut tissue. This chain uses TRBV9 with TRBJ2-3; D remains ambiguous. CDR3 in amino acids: CASSPGGVSTDTQYF. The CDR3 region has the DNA TGTGCCAGCAGCCCGGGTGGGGTTAGCACAGATACGCAGTATTTT.